The rows below give T cell receptor beta chains drawn from one sample of a study of response to subunit inactivated influenza vaccine. TCRdb recomputed calls from the RT-PCR reads with MiXCR, one row per CDR3 protein. The sample lists hundreds of thousands of distinct CDR3 sequences, over 9% seen once, with approximately 11% in the top ten. The data were also submitted as part of a second study, on T cells expressing NK-cell markers.

The sample in question was PBMCs from blood, obtained on the day of vaccination. All receptors derive from a man aged 45-65 years who received an inactivated influenza vaccine. Each CDR3 is given with its conserved first and last residue. The D gene is left open where the match is weak. Not all rows give a size; the values are once, few, many and, for expanded clones, a class.

>TRBJ2-4|TRBV29-1|12|.|.
TGCAGCGTTGACCAGGGTAGGGACATTCAGTACTTC
CSVDQGRDIQYF
>TRBJ2-1|TRBV24-1|13|many|.
TGTGCCACCAGTGACAGTCTCTACAATGAGCAGTTCTTC
CATSDSLYNEQFF
>TRBJ2-2|TRBV6-1|15|few|TRBD1
TGTGCCACTTCCCCGGGACAGGGGAACACCGGGGAGCTGTTTTTT
CATSPGQGNTGELFF
>TRBJ2-1|TRBV4-1|15|.|.
TGCGCCAGCAGCCACCGACAGAACTCCTACAATGAGCAGTTCTTC
CASSHRQNSYNEQFF
>TRBJ2-3|TRBV24-1|17|.|TRBD2
TGTGCCACCGCCGGGACTAGCGGGAGCACTAGCACAGATACGCAGTATTTT
CATAGTSGSTSTDTQYF
>TRBJ2-1|TRBV7-2|13|.|.
TGTGCCAGCAGCCCCAGGGGCAGCGATGAGCAGTTCTTC
CASSPRGSDEQFF
>TRBJ2-7|TRBV29-1|12|many|TRBD1
TGCAGCGGGGGGACAGGTGGTCGCGAGCAGTACTTC
CSGGTGGREQYF
>TRBJ2-3|TRBV10-3|14|few|TRBD1
TGTGCCATACAGGGGCCTATTAGCACAGATACGCAGTATTTT
CAIQGPISTDTQYF
>TRBJ2-7|TRBV10-3|12|.|.
TGTGCCGTCTCGGACTCAGCCTACGAGCAGTACTTC
CAVSDSAYEQYF
>TRBJ2-3|TRBV3-1|17|.|.
TGTGCCAGCAGCCATCACGCATCAGCGCTCGGCACAGATACGCAGTATTTT
CASSHHASALGTDTQYF
>TRBJ2-1|TRBV5-6|16|few|TRBD1
TGTGCCAGCAGTTTCCCGGGACAGAGCTCCTACAATGAGCAGTTCTTC
CASSFPGQSSYNEQFF
>TRBJ1-4|TRBV12-3/TRBV12-4|14|many|.
TGTGCCAGCAGTTTGCATCAGGGTACGGGAAAACTGTTTTTT
CASSLHQGTGKLFF
>TRBJ2-3|TRBV29-1|14|many|.
TGCAGCGTTGATGGCAGGAAAAGCACAGATACGCAGTATTTT
CSVDGRKSTDTQYF
>TRBJ2-2|TRBV29-1|15|.|.
TGCAGCGCCGGCTTGGGGGAGACGAACACCGGGGAGCTGTTTTTT
CSAGLGETNTGELFF
>TRBJ2-1|TRBV20-1|15|many|.
TGCAGTGCTAGCGCCGGGACTTGGTCCTACAATGAGCAGTTCTTC
CSASAGTWSYNEQFF
>TRBJ1-4|TRBV7-9|16|few|.
TGTGCCAGCAGCTTAGGCGAAGGGCGCGTGAATGAAAAACTGTTTTTT
CASSLGEGRVNEKLFF
>TRBJ2-1|TRBV12-3/TRBV12-4|11|few|.
TGTGCCAGCAGTTCGGGACGAAGCCAGTTCTTC
CASSSGRSQFF
>TRBJ1-2|TRBV28|12|many|.
TGTGCCAGCAGTTTCCCGCCCTATGGCTACACCTTC
CASSFPPYGYTF
>TRBJ2-3|TRBV7-2|13|.|.
TGTGCCAGCAGCTTAGAAGGAGGGCGTGCGCAGTATTTT
CASSLEGGRAQYF
>TRBJ2-7|TRBV20-1|16|.|TRBD2
TGCAGTGCTAGAGATCTCCGGACTAGCGGAGGTTACGAGCAGTACTTC
CSARDLRTSGGYEQYF
>TRBJ1-4|TRBV6-5|15|many|.
TGTGCCAGCAGTTACTCGGGCAGGAGGGATGAAAAACTGTTTTTT
CASSYSGRRDEKLFF
>TRBJ2-7|TRBV29-1|11|few|.
TGCAGCGTTGTACAGGGTTACGAGCAGTACTTC
CSVVQGYEQYF
>TRBJ2-3|TRBV5-1|14|.|.
TGCGCCAGCAGCACCGGACCAGGGGCAGATACGCAGTATTTT
CASSTGPGADTQYF
>TRBJ2-2|TRBV3-1|17|once|TRBD2
TGTGCCAGCAGCCTGTATTCGGGGCGGGGGGGCCTTGTGGAGCTGTTTTTT
CASSLYSGRGGLVELFF
>TRBJ1-4|TRBV19|16|.|.
TGTGCCAGTAGTGCCGACAGGAAACGATCAAATGAAAAACTGTTTTTT
CASSADRKRSNEKLFF
>TRBJ2-1|TRBV7-2|15|few|.
TGTGCCAGCAGCCTAACTCGGGACTTTAACAATGAGCAGTTCTTC
CASSLTRDFNNEQFF
>TRBJ2-7|TRBV20-1|13|.|.
TGCAGGGCTACAAGGGGACAAGGGCACGAGCAGTACTTC
CRATRGQGHEQYF
>TRBJ2-1|TRBV5-5|17|.|TRBD2
TGTGCCAGCAGCTTGCCCCTAACTAGCGGGGGTTACGATGAGCAGTTCTTC
CASSLPLTSGGYDEQFF
>TRBJ2-1|TRBV25-1|13|few|.
TGTGCCAGCATGGGGTCCTTCTACAATGAGCAGTTCTTC
CASMGSFYNEQFF
>TRBJ2-7|TRBV27|13|many|.
TGTGCCAGCAGTAGAACAGGGTCCAACGAGCAGTACTTC
CASSRTGSNEQYF
>TRBJ2-7|TRBV20-1|14|.|TRBD2
TGCAGTGCCCAGGGACTAGCGGGAGCCTACGAGCAGTACTTC
CSAQGLAGAYEQYF
>TRBJ2-7|TRBV7-2|14|few|TRBD1
TGTGCCAGCAGCAGGGACAGGGGGCTTTACGAGCAGTACTTC
CASSRDRGLYEQYF
>TRBJ2-1|TRBV2|11|.|.
TGTGCCAGCAGTGTTGCAGGGTTTCACTTCTTC
CASSVAGFHFF
>TRBJ1-1|TRBV30|14|.|.
TGTGCCTGGAGTTCCGGAACCCTGAACACTGAAGCTTTCTTT
CAWSSGTLNTEAFF
>TRBJ2-2|TRBV29-1|11|many|.
TGCAGCGCCAGTGCGGGCGGGGAGCTGTTTTTT
CSASAGGELFF
>TRBJ2-7|TRBV11-1|15|few|.
TGTGCCAGCAGCTTAGAATGGGGACAAAAGTACGAGCAGTACTTC
CASSLEWGQKYEQYF
>TRBJ2-3|TRBV7-2|13|many|.
TGTGCCAGCAGCTTAGTGGGGGGTGGTACGCAGTATTTT
CASSLVGGGTQYF
>TRBJ1-2|TRBV20-1|13|.|.
TGCAGTGCTAGGCGGACCGGGCCCTATGGCTACACCTTC
CSARRTGPYGYTF
>TRBJ2-1|TRBV15|13|.|.
TGTGCCACCAGACAAGGTGGGAGGAGTGAGCAGTTCTTC
CATRQGGRSEQFF
>TRBJ2-4|TRBV6-2/TRBV6-3|14|.|.
TGTGCCAGCAACGCGCAGGGGCGAAGAAACATTCAGTACTTC
CASNAQGRRNIQYF
>TRBJ2-7|TRBV29-1|14|.|.
TGCAGCGTTGAGGCACCAGGGGTTCCCTACGAGCAGTACTTC
CSVEAPGVPYEQYF
>TRBJ2-2|TRBV6-1|14|many|.
TGTGCCAGCAAAACAGGGTCGGGCACCGGGGAGCTGTTTTTT
CASKTGSGTGELFF
>TRBJ2-3|TRBV2|11|many|.
TGTGCCAGCAGTGATCCCGATACGCAGTATTTT
CASSDPDTQYF
>TRBJ2-1|TRBV29-1|14|few|TRBD2
TGCAGTTATGTGGCGGGGGGGCTTTTAAGGGAGCAGTTCTTC
CSYVAGGLLREQFF
>TRBJ2-3|TRBV7-2|12|many|.
TGTGCCAGCAGCCCGAGCGGGCTCACGCAGTATTTT
CASSPSGLTQYF
>TRBJ2-7|TRBV5-1|14|.|TRBD1
TGCGCCAGCAGCTTTTCCGGAGACAGGGACGAGCAGTACTTC
CASSFSGDRDEQYF
>TRBJ2-5|TRBV20-1|14|many|TRBD1
TGCAGTGCTAGAGAGTCAGGGGGCACAGAGACCCAGTACTTC
CSARESGGTETQYF
>TRBJ2-1|TRBV12-3/TRBV12-4|16|few|.
TGTGCCAGCAGTTCAGGATGGACAGAAAGATACAATGAGCAGTTCTTC
CASSSGWTERYNEQFF
>TRBJ2-7|TRBV29-1|12|many|TRBD1
TGCAGCGGGGCCGGGACAGACTACGAGCAGTACTTC
CSGAGTDYEQYF
>TRBJ1-1|TRBV10-3|14|few|.
TGTGCCATCAGTGAGTCGACGGGAGGCACTGAAGCTTTCTTT
CAISESTGGTEAFF
>TRBJ2-3|TRBV10-2|16|few|.
TGCGCCAGTACAATGGCCCAGAAACCTAGCACAGATACGCAGTATTTT
CASTMAQKPSTDTQYF
>TRBJ2-5|TRBV6-1|14|.|TRBD1
TGTGCCAGCAGAAGGGACAGGGGTATCGAGACCCAGTACTTC
CASRRDRGIETQYF
>TRBJ2-1|TRBV6-2/TRBV6-3|13|few|.
TGTGCCAGCAGTTACAGTCTAGTTCTTGAGCAGTTCTTC
CASSYSLVLEQFF
>TRBJ1-2|TRBV3-1|14|few|TRBD1
TGTGCCAGCAGCCAAGAGGGACAGGGGAATGGCTACACCTTC
CASSQEGQGNGYTF
>TRBJ2-3|TRBV5-1|15|.|TRBD2
TGCGCCAGCAGCTCCGGACTAGCGGGAGAAGATACGCAGTATTTT
CASSSGLAGEDTQYF
>TRBJ2-5|TRBV6-6|12|.|.
TGTGCCAGCAGTTATCTCCAGGAGACCCAGTACTTC
CASSYLQETQYF
>TRBJ2-2|TRBV6-5|16|few|.
TGTGCCAGCAGTTACCGGGCCCCCCTGAGGGCCGGGGAGCTGTTTTTT
CASSYRAPLRAGELFF
>TRBJ2-7|TRBV27|16|many|TRBD1
TGTGCCAGCACCCCATCCTATGGGGACAGAGCCTACGAGCAGTACTTC
CASTPSYGDRAYEQYF
>TRBJ1-1|TRBV5-1|15|.|.
TGCGCCAGCAGCTTGAGTGGGGGGCAGGGCACTGAAGCTTTCTTT
CASSLSGGQGTEAFF
>TRBJ1-5|TRBV6-2/TRBV6-3|17|few|.
TGTGCCAGCACCCAAACAGAGCACACAGATAGCAATCAGCCCCAGCATTTT
CASTQTEHTDSNQPQHF